The next 6 T cell receptor beta chains were all read from a single sample in a study of T cell repertoires in cytomegalovirus infection. TCRdb re-called the reads through MiXCR, storing one row per CDR3 protein. The repertoire holds roughly 120,000 distinct CDR3 sequences, with about 32% as singletons. Antigens of these TCRs are unknown. The sequenced sample was CD8+ T cells from cultured PBMCs, obtained from culture after CMV antigen stimulation. Receptors were obtained from a human donor in good health (CMV status not recorded). Some clones in this sample may be carry-over from other donors' samples.

The V gene is TRBV5-1, the J gene TRBJ2-3; the D gene is possibly TRBD1 (6 bases). The CDR3 length is 14 residues. Trimming removed 3 bases from V and 5 bases from J, with 13 bases in between. Germline-derived CDR1 and CDR2 are SGHRS and YFSETQ. DNA for the CDR3: TGCGCCAGCAGCTGGGCAGGGGCGGGAGATACGCAGTATTTT. It yields the protein CASSWAGAGDTQYF.

The chain employs TRBV27 and TRBJ1-1; TRBD1 agrees at 10 bases. With V trimmed by 6 bases and J by 4 bases, 11 bases remained unmatched. Germline V gene sequence: CDR1 MNHEY, CDR2 SMNVEV (reference sequence). The CDR3 is 16 residues long. The CDR3 coding sequence is TGTGCCAGCAGGGGCCGGGACAGGGGCAGGGCCACTGAAGCTTTCTTT. As protein: CASRGRDRGRATEAFF.

This sequence joins TRBV6-1 and TRBJ2-1, with D possibly being TRBD1 (6 bases). The CDR3 loop spans 16 amino acids. V gave up 1 base and J gave up 0 bases, with 10 bases separating them. Germline-derived CDR1 and CDR2 are MNHNS and SASEGT. The CDR3: CASSEVGARSYNEQFF. In DNA, the CDR3 is TGTGCCAGCAGTGAAGTGGGGGCTCGCTCCTACAATGAGCAGTTCTTC.

This clonotype showed up many times. In DNA form, the CDR3 reads TGTGCCAGCAGCTTAGGACTGAATGAGCAGTTCTTC. The encoded protein is CASSLGLNEQFF. V usage is TRBV7-2 and J usage is TRBJ2-1, with D uncertain. Germline values: CDR1 SGHTA, CDR2 FQGNSA. V was shortened by 1 base and J by 7 bases, with 5 bases between the two germline ends. This CDR3 comprises 12 residues.

This chain connects TRBV27 to TRBJ2-3, with 9 positions matching TRBD1. The V segment lost 4 bases and the J segment 2 bases; nucleotides outside the gene matches: 7. This CDR3 region has 16 residues. The germline gives CDR1 MNHEY, CDR2 SMNVEV (reference sequence). The CDR3 loop reads CASSWGTGPPTDTQYF. The DNA of the CDR3 is TGTGCCAGCAGTTGGGGGACAGGGCCTCCCACAGATACGCAGTATTTT.

The gene calls are TRBV25-1 and TRBJ1-2, with no clear D. This CDR3 spans 13 amino acids. Trimming took 3 bases from V and 5 from J, leaving 10 bases between them. Germline lookup yields CDR1 MGHDK and CDR2 SYGVNS. The CDR3 DNA follows: TGTGCCAGCAGTGAGGGCAGGTGGTATGGCTACACCTTC. It is translated as CASSEGRWYGYTF.